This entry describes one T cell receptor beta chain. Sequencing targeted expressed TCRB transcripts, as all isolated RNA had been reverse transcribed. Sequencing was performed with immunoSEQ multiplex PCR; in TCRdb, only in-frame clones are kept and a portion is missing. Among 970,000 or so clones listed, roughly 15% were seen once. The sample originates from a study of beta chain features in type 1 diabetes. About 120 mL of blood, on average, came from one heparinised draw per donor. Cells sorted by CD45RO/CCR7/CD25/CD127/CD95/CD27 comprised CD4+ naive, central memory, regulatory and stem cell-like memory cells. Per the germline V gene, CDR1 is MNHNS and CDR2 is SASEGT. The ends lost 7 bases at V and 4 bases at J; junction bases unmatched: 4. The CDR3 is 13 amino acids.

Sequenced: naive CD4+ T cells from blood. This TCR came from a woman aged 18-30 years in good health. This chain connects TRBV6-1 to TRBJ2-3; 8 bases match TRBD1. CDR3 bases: TGTGCCAGCAAAATACAGGGGGCAGATACGCAGTATTTT. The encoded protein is CASKIQGADTQYF.